This T cell receptor (beta chain) was sequenced in a study of cytomegalovirus exposure and HLA in healthy donors. This CDR3 is 18 amino acids long. Germline V CDR1 and CDR2: SGHVS, FNYEAQ. The PCR ran on 60 Vbeta and 13 Jbeta primers. The data were produced by immunoSEQ multiplex PCR, yet TCRdb's version contains in-frame clones alone and is incomplete. The table records 130,000 or so clones, 82% of them present only once. In regard to this clone: One end of the junction fails to match germline, which may point to a read error. Other nucleotide sequences from this sample produce the same CDR3.

This clonotype originated in a woman aged 50 to 60 in good health and CMV-seropositive. J is TRBJ1-3 and V is TRBV7-6; D is undetermined. The source material was PBMCs. The CDR3 bases are TGCGCCAGCAGCCATTCCGAACCGGGAGCAGACTCTGGAAACACCATATATTTT. It translates to CASSHSEPGADSGNTIYF.